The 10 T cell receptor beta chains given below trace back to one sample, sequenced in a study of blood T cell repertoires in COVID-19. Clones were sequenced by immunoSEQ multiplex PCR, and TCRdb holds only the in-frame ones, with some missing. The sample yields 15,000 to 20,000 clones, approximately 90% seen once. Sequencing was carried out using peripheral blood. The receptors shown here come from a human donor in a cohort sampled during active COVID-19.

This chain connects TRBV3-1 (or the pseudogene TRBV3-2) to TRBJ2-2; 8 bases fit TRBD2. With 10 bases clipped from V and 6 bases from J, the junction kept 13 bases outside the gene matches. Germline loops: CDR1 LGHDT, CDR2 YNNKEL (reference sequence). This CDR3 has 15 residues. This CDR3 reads CAISTSAGVAGELFF. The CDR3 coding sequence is TGTGCCATCTCTACTTCAGCGGGGGTGGCCGGGGAGCTGTTTTTT.

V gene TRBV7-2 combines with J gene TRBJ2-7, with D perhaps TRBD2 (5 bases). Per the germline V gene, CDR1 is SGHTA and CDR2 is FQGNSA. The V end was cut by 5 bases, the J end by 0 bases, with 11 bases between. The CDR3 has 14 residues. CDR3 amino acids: CASSPQRTSYEQYF. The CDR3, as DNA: TGTGCCAGCAGCCCCCAGCGGACCTCCTACGAGCAGTACTTC.

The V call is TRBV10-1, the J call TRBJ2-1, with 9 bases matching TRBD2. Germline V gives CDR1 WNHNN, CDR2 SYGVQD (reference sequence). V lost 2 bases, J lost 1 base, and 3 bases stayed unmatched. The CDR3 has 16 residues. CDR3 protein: CASSETGLASYNEQFF. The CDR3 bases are TGCGCCAGCAGTGAGACGGGACTAGCATCCTACAATGAGCAGTTCTTC.

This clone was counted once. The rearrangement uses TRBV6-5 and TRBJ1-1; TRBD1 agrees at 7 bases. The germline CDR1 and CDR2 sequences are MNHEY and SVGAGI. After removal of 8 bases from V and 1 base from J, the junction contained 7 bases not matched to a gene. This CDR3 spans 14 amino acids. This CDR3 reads CASLSPGGNTEAFF. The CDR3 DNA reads TGTGCCAGCCTATCGCCAGGGGGGAACACTGAAGCTTTCTTT.

This chain's CDR3 is CASSLDGGMGHNEQFF. Here the CDR3 DNA reads TGCGCCAGCAGCTTGGATGGCGGGATGGGACACAATGAGCAGTTCTTC. The chain is built from TRBV5-1 and TRBJ2-1; weak D call: TRBD2 (6 bases). With 0 bases removed from V and 5 bases from J, the gap between germline ends came to 15 bases. This CDR3 contains 16 residues. CDR1 and CDR2 (germline): SGHRS, YFSETQ.

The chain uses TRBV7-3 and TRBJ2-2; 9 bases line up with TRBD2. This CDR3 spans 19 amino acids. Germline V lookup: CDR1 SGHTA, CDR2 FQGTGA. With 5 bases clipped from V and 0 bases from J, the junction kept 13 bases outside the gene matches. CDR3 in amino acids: CASSPQGLAGYANTGELFF. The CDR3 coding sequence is TGTGCCAGCAGCCCCCAGGGGCTAGCGGGATACGCGAACACCGGGGAGCTGTTTTTT.

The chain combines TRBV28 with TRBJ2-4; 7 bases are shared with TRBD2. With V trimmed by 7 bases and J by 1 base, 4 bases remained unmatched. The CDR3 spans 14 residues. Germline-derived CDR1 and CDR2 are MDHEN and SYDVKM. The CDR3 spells CASNGGGAKNIQYF. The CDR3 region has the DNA TGTGCCAGCAATGGGGGAGGGGCCAAAAACATTCAGTACTTC. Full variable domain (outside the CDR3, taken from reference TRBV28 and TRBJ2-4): DVKVTQSSRYLVKRTGEKVFLECVQDMDHENMFWYRQDPGLGLRLIYFSYDVKMKEKGDIPEGYSVSREKKERFSLILESASTNQTSMYLCASNGGGAKNIQYFGAGTRLSVL.

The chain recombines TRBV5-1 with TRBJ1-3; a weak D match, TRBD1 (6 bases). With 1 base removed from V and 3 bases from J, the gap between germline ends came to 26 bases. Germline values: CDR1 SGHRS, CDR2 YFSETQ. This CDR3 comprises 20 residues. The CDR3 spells CASSLSWTAQTLKDGNTIYF. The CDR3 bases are TGCGCCAGCAGCTTGTCGTGGACAGCCCAAACACTAAAGGATGGAAACACCATATATTTT.

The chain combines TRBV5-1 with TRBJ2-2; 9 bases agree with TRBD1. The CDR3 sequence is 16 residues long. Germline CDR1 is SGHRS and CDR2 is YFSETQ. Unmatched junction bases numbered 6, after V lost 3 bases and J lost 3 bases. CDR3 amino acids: CASSSTGGGYTGELFF. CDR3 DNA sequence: TGCGCCAGCAGCTCAACAGGGGGCGGCTACACCGGGGAGCTGTTTTTT.

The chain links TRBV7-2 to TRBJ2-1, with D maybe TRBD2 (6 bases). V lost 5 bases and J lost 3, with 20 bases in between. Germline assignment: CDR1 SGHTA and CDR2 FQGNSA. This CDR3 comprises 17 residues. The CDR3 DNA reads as TGTGCCAGCAGCCCAGGGAGGCCCACTAATAACTACAATGAGCAGTTCTTC. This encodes CASSPGRPTNNYNEQFF.